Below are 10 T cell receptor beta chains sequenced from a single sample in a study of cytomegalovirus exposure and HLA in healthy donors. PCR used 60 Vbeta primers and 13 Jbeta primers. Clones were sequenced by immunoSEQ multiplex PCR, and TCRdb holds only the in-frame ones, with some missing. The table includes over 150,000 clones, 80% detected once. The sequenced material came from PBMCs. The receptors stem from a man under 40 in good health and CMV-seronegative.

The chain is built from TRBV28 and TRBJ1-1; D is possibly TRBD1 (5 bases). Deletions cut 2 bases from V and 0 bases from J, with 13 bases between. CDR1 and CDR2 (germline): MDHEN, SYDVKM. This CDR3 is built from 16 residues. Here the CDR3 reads CASSLGAALMNTEAFF. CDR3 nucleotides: TGTGCCAGCAGTTTAGGGGCAGCACTCATGAACACTGAAGCTTTCTTT.

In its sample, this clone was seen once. The CDR3 here is CAWSEMGGTEAFF. The CDR3 DNA follows: TGTGCCTGGAGTGAAATGGGGGGCACTGAAGCTTTCTTT. The gene calls are TRBV30 and TRBJ1-1, with D possibly TRBD1 on 5 matching bases. The CDR3 has 13 amino acids. V was pared by 1 base and J by 4 bases, with 10 bases between. Germline V lookup: CDR1 GTSNPN, CDR2 SVGIG (reference sequence).

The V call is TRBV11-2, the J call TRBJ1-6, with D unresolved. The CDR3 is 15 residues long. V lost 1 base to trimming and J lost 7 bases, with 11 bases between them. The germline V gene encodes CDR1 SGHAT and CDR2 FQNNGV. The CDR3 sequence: CASSLGDGVNSPLHF. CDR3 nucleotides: TGTGCCAGCAGCTTAGGCGATGGAGTAAATTCACCCCTCCACTTT.

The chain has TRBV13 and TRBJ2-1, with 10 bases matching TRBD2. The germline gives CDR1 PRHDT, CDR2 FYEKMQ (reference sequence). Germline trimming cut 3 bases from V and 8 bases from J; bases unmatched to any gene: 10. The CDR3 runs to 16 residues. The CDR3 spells CASSFRASGSRYEQFF. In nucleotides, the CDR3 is TGTGCCAGCAGCTTTCGGGCTAGCGGGAGTCGGTATGAGCAGTTCTTC.

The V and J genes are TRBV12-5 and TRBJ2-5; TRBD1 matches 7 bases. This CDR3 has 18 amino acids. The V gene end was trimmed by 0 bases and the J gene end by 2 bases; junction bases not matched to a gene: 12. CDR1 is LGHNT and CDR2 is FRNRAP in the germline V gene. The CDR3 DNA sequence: TGTGCTAGTGGTTTGGTACGCCACGACAGGGTCACTCAAGAGACCCAGTACTTC. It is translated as CASGLVRHDRVTQETQYF.

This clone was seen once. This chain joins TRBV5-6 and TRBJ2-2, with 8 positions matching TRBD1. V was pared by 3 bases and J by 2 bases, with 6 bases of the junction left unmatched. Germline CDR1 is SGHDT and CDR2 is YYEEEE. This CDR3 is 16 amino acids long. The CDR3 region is CASSSGGQGNTGELFF. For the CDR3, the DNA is TGTGCCAGCAGCTCTGGCGGACAGGGTAACACCGGGGAGCTGTTTTTT. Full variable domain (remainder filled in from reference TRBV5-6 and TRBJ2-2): DAGVTQSPTHLIKTRGQQVTLRCSPKSGHDTVSWYQQALGQGPQFIFQYYEEEERQRGNFPDRFSGHQFPNYSSELNVNALLLGDSALYLCASSSGGQGNTGELFFGEGSRLTVL.

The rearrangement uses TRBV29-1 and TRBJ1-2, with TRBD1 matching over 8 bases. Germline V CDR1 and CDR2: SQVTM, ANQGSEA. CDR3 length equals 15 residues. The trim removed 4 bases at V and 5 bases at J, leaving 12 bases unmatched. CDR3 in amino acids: CSVGEKTGVFYGYTF. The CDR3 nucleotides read TGCAGCGTTGGTGAGAAGACAGGGGTTTTTTATGGCTACACCTTC.

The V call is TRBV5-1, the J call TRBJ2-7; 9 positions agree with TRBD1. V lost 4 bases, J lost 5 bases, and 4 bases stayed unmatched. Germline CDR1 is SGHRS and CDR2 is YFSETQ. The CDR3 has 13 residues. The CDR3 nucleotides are TGCGCCAGCAGCCACCGGACAGGGGACGAGCAGTACTTC. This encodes CASSHRTGDEQYF.

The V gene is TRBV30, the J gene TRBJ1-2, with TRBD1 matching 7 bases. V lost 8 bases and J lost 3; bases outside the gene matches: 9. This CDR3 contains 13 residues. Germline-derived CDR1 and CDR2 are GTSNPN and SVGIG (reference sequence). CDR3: CAREIGGDYGYTF. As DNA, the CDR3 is TGTGCCCGGGAGATAGGGGGCGACTATGGCTACACCTTC.

DNA of the CDR3: TGCGCCAGCAGCTGGGGACAGGGAGACGAGCAGTACTTC. This sequence encodes CASSWGQGDEQYF. The chain couples TRBV5-1 to TRBJ2-7, with TRBD1 matching over 9 bases. From germline, CDR1 is SGHRS and CDR2 YFSETQ. The CDR3 consists of 13 residues. Trimming cost V 3 bases and J 5 bases; bases outside gene matches: 3.